This TCR beta chain was recovered during a study of blood T cell repertoires in COVID-19. CDR3 length equals 13 residues. The trim removed 10 bases at V and 6 bases at J, leaving 7 bases unmatched. Germline V CDR1 and CDR2: MNHEY, SMNVEV (reference sequence). How the authors handled the data: How many nucleated cells were present was estimated from reference gene primer amplification. Only in-frame clones appear in the TCRdb table, and some are missing; sequencing was by immunoSEQ multiplex PCR. Clonal size and the V and J genes are those of that table, whereas D and trimming came from the DNA. The table includes a few hundred thousand clones, around nine tenths detected once.

The sample was peripheral blood. This clonotype originated in a woman in her thirties or forties who had recovered from COVID-19. V gene TRBV27 combines with J gene TRBJ2-3; 10 bases align to TRBD2. For the CDR3, the DNA is TGTGCCACCAAGCGGGAGGGCCGGGATACGCAGTATTTT. Amino acids: CATKREGRDTQYF.